The 8 T cell receptor beta chains below come from one sample, sequenced in a study of T cell responses to AZD1222 COVID-19 vaccine. Some clones are missing from TCRdb's copy, which holds only in-frame ones; the method was immunoSEQ multiplex PCR. Here the sample spans around 120,000 clones, around 84% being singletons. The sample consisted of peripheral blood, taken 28 days after the second AZD1222 dose. Receptors were obtained from an adult who received the AZD1222 COVID-19 vaccine.

The chain carries TRBV10-3 and TRBJ2-7, with 7 bases identical to TRBD1. Germline CDR1 is ENHRY and CDR2 is SYGVKD. The CDR3 loop spans 12 amino acids. After removal of 4 bases from V and 4 bases from J, the junction contained 1 base not matched to a gene. CDR3 sequence: CAISGDRYEQYF. The CDR3 DNA reads TGTGCCATCAGTGGGGACAGATACGAGCAGTACTTC.

The DNA for the CDR3 is TGTGCCAGCAGAGATACAGCGGGAGGCTACGAGCAGTACTTC. Protein sequence: CASRDTAGGYEQYF. The chain uses TRBV28 and TRBJ2-7, with 9 positions matching TRBD2. The CDR3 spans 14 residues. In germline, CDR1 is MDHEN, CDR2 SYDVKM. The V and J ends lost 6 bases and 3 bases, in that order; junction bases with no gene match: 6.

The rearrangement joins TRBV10-3 to TRBJ1-1; maybe TRBD1 (6 bases). The germline V and J ends were trimmed by 6 bases and 5 bases, with 16 bases remaining between them. The CDR3 sequence is 14 residues long. Per germline, CDR1 ENHRY and CDR2 SYGVKD. The CDR3 DNA is TGTGCCATCAGCCTGGGGGCCATCGAAACTGAAGCTTTCTTT. It specifies CAISLGAIETEAFF.

This clone showed up just a few times. The gene calls are TRBV2 and TRBJ1-3; the D is unclear. The CDR3 has 15 amino acids. V shed 5 bases and J shed 1 base, with 12 bases lying between them. The germline gives CDR1 SNHLY, CDR2 FYNNEI. CDR3 protein: CASSLGWGSGNTIYF. DNA of the CDR3: TGTGCCAGCAGTCTTGGATGGGGATCTGGAAACACCATATATTTT.

CDR3: CASSLGGGLAYEQYF. The CDR3 DNA sequence: TGTGCCAGCAGCTTAGGTGGGGGACTGGCCTACGAGCAGTACTTC. This chain links TRBV7-2 with TRBJ2-7; D perhaps matches TRBD2 (6 bases). CDR1 and CDR2 from the germline V gene are SGHTA and FQGNSA. CDR3 length: 15 residues. Trimming left V 1 base short and J 2 bases short, with 12 bases between.

The chain employs TRBV29-1 and TRBJ2-7; D ambiguous. The V gene lost 6 bases and the J gene lost 4 bases, with 19 bases spanning the gap. The CDR3 contains 14 residues. Germline CDR1 and CDR2: SQVTM and ANQGSEA. The CDR3 is CSVAIVSQPYEQYF. The CDR3 DNA follows: TGCAGCGTGGCGATAGTGTCACAACCTTACGAGCAGTACTTC.

The chain uses TRBV7-3 and TRBJ1-4; tentatively, D is TRBD1 (6 bases). This CDR3 region has 15 residues. CDR1 is SGHTA and CDR2 is FQGTGA in the germline V gene. Trimming cost V 3 bases and J 5 bases, with 13 bases left between them. The CDR3 loop reads CASSFLGQPNEKLFF. CDR3 DNA: TGTGCCAGCAGCTTTCTCGGACAGCCGAATGAAAAACTGTTTTTT.

The chain has TRBV7-9 and TRBJ1-1, with TRBD1 identical over 8 bases. Trimming removed 4 bases from V and 4 bases from J; junction bases left unmatched: 17. There are 18 residues in the CDR3. From germline, CDR1 is SEHNR and CDR2 FQNEAQ (reference sequence). The CDR3 loop reads CASSYRLKAGGYGTEAFF. In nucleotides, the CDR3 is TGTGCCAGCAGCTACCGACTAAAAGCAGGGGGCTATGGCACTGAAGCTTTCTTT.